These 32 T cell receptor beta chains share one sample of origin, sequenced in a study of tumor and adjacent non-tumor tissue in lung cancer. Three rounds of nested PCR, following a modified ARM-PCR protocol, produced the TCRbeta library. TCRdb used MiXCR to reprocess the multiplex PCR reads, holding one entry per CDR3 protein. The sample lists 40,000 to 60,000 distinct CDR3 sequences, 55% to 65% occurring once. The template was RNA from unsorted bulk tissue. More than 3 cm separated this lung sample from the edge of the tumor. Sequenced: distant non-tumor lung tissue. The receptors here all came from a woman aged 70 to 79 with non-small cell lung cancer.

With respect to this clonotype: A much larger clone lies one base from this, so it may be a read error. The chain has TRBV28 and TRBJ1-2; D may be TRBD1 (5 bases). Germline loops: CDR1 MDHEN, CDR2 SYDVKM. Trimming shortened V by 8 bases and J by 4 bases, and 14 bases separated the two germline ends. The CDR3 totals 13 residues. The CDR3 reads CASGTTAFYGYTF. The CDR3 nucleotides read TGTGCCAGCGGCACGACAGCTTTCTATGGCTACACCTTC.

A word on this clonotype: A much larger clone sits a single nucleotide away, making a read error possible. The chain couples TRBV5-1 to TRBJ2-3; a weak D match, TRBD2 (7 bases). Germline CDR1 SGHRS, CDR2 YFSETQ. There are 15 residues in the CDR3. In nucleotides, the CDR3 is TGCGCCAGCAGCCCGGGGGGCGGGAGCACAGATACGCGGTATTTT. It specifies CASSPGGGSTDTRYF.

This clonotype has a handful of counts. This may come from a read error, since a much larger clone is one base off. CDR3 amino acids: CASSYSLAASKDTQYF. DNA for the CDR3: TGTGCCAGCAGTTACTCTCTAGCGGCTAGCAAAGATACGCAGTATTTT. The chain carries TRBV6-5 and TRBJ2-3, with 7 bases lining up with TRBD2. Germline CDR1 is MNHEY and CDR2 is SVGAGI. The CDR3 has 16 residues.

There are many counts of this clonotype. The rearrangement links TRBV19 to TRBJ2-1; TRBD2 aligns across 11 bases. The CDR3 has 17 amino acids. V lost 6 bases and J lost 5; bases outside the gene matches: 12. Germline V gene sequence: CDR1 LNHDA, CDR2 SQIVND (reference sequence). The CDR3 DNA reads as TGTGCCAGTAGGGACAGACTAGCGGGAACTAACAACAATGAGCAGTTCTTC. Its protein is CASRDRLAGTNNNEQFF.

Here the CDR3 DNA reads TGTGCCAGCAGCAATGGGACAGGGGGGGATGCACCCCTCCACTTT. This translates into CASSNGTGGDAPLHF. This chain joins TRBV21-1 and TRBJ1-6; the table gives TRBD1 as D, unverified against the DNA. TRBV21-1 is noted as a pseudogene. This CDR3 comprises 15 residues.

About this clonotype: Here the CDR3 omits its conserved ending phenylalanine or tryptophan, so a read error is the likely source. The chain combines TRBV5-6 with TRBJ2-5; D is perhaps TRBD2 (6 bases). The V gene lost 4 bases and the J gene lost 5 bases, with 18 bases spanning the gap. The CDR3 contains 15 residues. Germline V gives CDR1 SGHDT, CDR2 YYEEEE. The CDR3 region has the DNA TGTGCCAGCAGCCGCTTGGGGGGTCTGGTTGAGACCCAGTACATC. Translation: CASSRLGGLVETQYI.

This clonotype has at least ten counts. The chain carries TRBV7-8 and TRBJ2-5, with a tentative D call TRBD2 (6 bases). Trimming cost V 8 bases and J 2 bases, with 12 bases left between them. Per the germline V gene, CDR1 is SGHVS and CDR2 is FQNEAQ. There are 13 residues in the CDR3. The DNA of the CDR3 is TGTGCCAGCTCCGGGGGACTGCAAGAGACCCAGTACTTC. Translated, it gives CASSGGLQETQYF.

This clonotype was observed at least ten times. The chain has TRBV6-1 and TRBJ2-1, with TRBD1 matching over 8 bases. With V trimmed by 8 bases and J by 7 bases, 4 bases remained unmatched. This CDR3 contains 12 residues. Germline V gives CDR1 MNHNS, CDR2 SASEGT. The CDR3 coding sequence is TGTGCCAGCCTACAGGGGGTAAATGAGCAGTTCTTC. Translating gives CASLQGVNEQFF.

This clonotype was counted between two and nine times. This could be a read error, since a much larger clone is one nucleotide away. J is TRBJ1-2 and V is TRBV29-1, with a possible D match to TRBD1 (6 bases). The CDR3 spans 13 residues. The germline gives CDR1 SQVTM, CDR2 ANQGSEA. The CDR3 protein is CSVRGGPNYGYIF. The CDR3 nucleotides are TGCAGCGTAAGAGGGGGGCCCAACTATGGCTACATCTTC.

This clonotype was recorded once. The genes are TRBV5-1 and TRBJ2-7, with D maybe TRBD1 (7 bases). This CDR3 is built from 19 residues. The V end was cut by 4 bases, the J end by 7 bases, with 33 bases between. In germline, CDR1 is SGHRS, CDR2 YFSETQ. The CDR3 DNA sequence: TGCGCCAGCAGCGACCAGACAGGGCTCGGGGACTGGGCTTATCTGGAGCAGTACTTC. It yields the protein CASSDQTGLGDWAYLEQYF.

The table lists this clonotype with a count of one. As the CDR3 is not closed by the conserved phenylalanine or tryptophan, this likely results from a read error. The CDR3 protein is CSVIELAGLTDTQYL. CDR3 nucleotide sequence: TGCAGCGTTATAGAGTTAGCGGGACTCACAGATACGCAGTATTTA. This chain links TRBV29-1 with TRBJ2-3; 8 bases are shared with TRBD2. Germline V lookup: CDR1 SQVTM, CDR2 ANQGSEA. J lost 2 bases, V lost 5 bases, and 9 bases had no gene match. CDR3 length equals 15 residues.

This clonotype has a count of ten or more. The V gene is TRBV10-3, the J gene TRBJ2-7; 8 positions agree with TRBD2. J lost 2 bases, V lost 10 bases, and 10 bases had no gene match. Germline V gene lookup returns CDR1 ENHRY and CDR2 SYGVKD. The CDR3 runs 14 residues. Here the CDR3 reads CATRGGGKAYEQYF. The CDR3 DNA sequence: TGTGCCACCCGGGGGGGGGGGAAAGCCTACGAGCAGTACTTC.

To note about this clonotype: It may be a read error: a sequence one base away is much more abundant. The rearrangement uses TRBV12-3 or TRBV12-4 and TRBJ2-1; 12 bases agree with TRBD2. Trimming removed 7 bases from V and 7 bases from J; junction bases left unmatched: 8. This CDR3 region has 15 residues. The CDR3 reads CASTYTSGRFNEQFF. CDR3 sequence (DNA): TGTGCCAGCACTTATACTAGCGGGAGGTTTAATGAGCAGTTCTTC.

This clonotype came up many times. CDR3 region: CAISEPGEELYGYTF. The CDR3 bases are TGTGCCATCAGTGAGCCGGGCGAGGAGCTCTATGGCTACACCTTC. The chain combines TRBV10-3 with TRBJ1-2; unclear D gene. The germline V gene encodes CDR1 ENHRY and CDR2 SYGVKD. V was clipped by 2 bases and J by 4 bases, with 14 bases between them. The CDR3 spans 15 residues.

A note on this clonotype: This may arise from a read error, as a much more abundant clone is one base away. The chain carries TRBV28 and TRBJ2-1, with 13 bases lining up with TRBD2. Germline loops: CDR1 MDHEN, CDR2 SYDVKM. V lost 5 bases and J lost 7; bases outside the gene matches: 14. This CDR3 region has 18 residues. CDR3 DNA: TGTGCCAGCAGTAGCAGACTAGCGGGAGGCCGTGGGGCAAATGAGCAGTTCTTC. Translation gives CASSSRLAGGRGANEQFF.

This clonotype has only a few counts. The genes are TRBV20-1 and TRBJ1-5; maybe TRBD1 (6 bases). The CDR3 is 18 amino acids. The germline CDR1 and CDR2 sequences are DFQATT and SNEGSKA (reference sequence). V was pared by 0 bases and J by 0 bases, with 18 bases between. The CDR3 is CSARDKDRGWYSNQPQHF. The CDR3 bases are TGCAGTGCTAGAGATAAGGACAGAGGGTGGTATAGCAATCAGCCCCAGCATTTT.

This clonotype appeared a few times. One junction end does not reproduce the germline sequence, and a read error may be involved. V is TRBV20-1 and J is TRBJ2-3; the D gene is possibly TRBD2 (6 bases). Germline CDR1 reads DFQATT; CDR2 reads SNEGSKA (reference sequence). The CDR3 has 15 residues. The CDR3 nucleotides are TGCAGTGATAGAATGAGGGAGGTGGGCACAGATACGCAGTATTTT. Its protein product is CSDRMREVGTDTQYF.

This clonotype came up many times. The chain carries TRBV6-5 and TRBJ1-6; D perhaps matches TRBD1 (6 bases). Germline lookup yields CDR1 MNHEY and CDR2 SVGAGI. The CDR3 runs 16 residues. V was clipped by 2 bases and J by 2 bases, with 10 bases between them. The CDR3 sequence: CASSYGRQAYNSPLHF. The CDR3 DNA sequence: TGTGCCAGCAGTTACGGAAGACAGGCCTATAATTCACCCCTCCACTTT.

A remark on this clonotype: Since a much larger clone is just one base distant, this may be a read error. The chain links TRBV14 to TRBJ1-2; D not certain. CDR1 and CDR2 (germline): SGHDN, FVKESK. This CDR3 region has 14 residues. Trimming cost V 4 bases and J 4 bases, with 13 bases left between them. This chain's CDR3 is CASSRVQASYGYTF. CDR3 sequence (DNA): TGTGCCAGCAGCCGAGTCCAAGCTAGCTATGGCTACACCTTC.

With respect to this clonotype: One end of the junction is discordant with germline, which a read error may explain. CDR3 sequence (DNA): TGCGCAAGCAGCTTCCAGGGGGCTAACATTGAAGCTTTCTTT. It is translated as CASSFQGANIEAFF. The V gene is TRBV4-1, the J gene TRBJ1-1, with 8 bases fitting TRBD1. Germline CDR1 reads MGHRA; CDR2 reads YSYEKL. The CDR3 totals 14 residues.

Regarding this clonotype: This may arise from a read error, as a much more abundant clone is one base away. This CDR3 reads CSASGSIAGADTQYF. CDR3 in DNA: TGCAGTGCTAGTGGCTCCATAGCGGGAGCCGATACGCAGTATTTT. The chain employs TRBV20-1 and TRBJ2-3, with TRBD2 matching over 9 bases. From germline, CDR1 is DFQATT and CDR2 SNEGSKA (reference sequence). After removal of 3 bases from V and 6 bases from J, the junction contained 10 bases not matched to a gene. The CDR3 spans 15 residues.

In this sample, this clonotype turned up many times. The chain recombines TRBV7-9 with TRBJ1-2; D uncertain. V lost 5 bases and J 6 bases, leaving 7 bases between the germline ends. Germline V gene lookup returns CDR1 SEHNR and CDR2 FQNEAQ (reference sequence). The CDR3 is made up of 11 amino acids. The CDR3 loop reads CASSPLDGYTF. The CDR3 DNA reads TGTGCCAGCAGCCCGTTAGATGGCTACACCTTC. Together with reference TRBV7-9 and TRBJ1-2, the CDR3 gives the full variable domain: DTGVSQNPRHKITKRGQNVTFRCDPISEHNRLYWYRQTLGQGPEFLTYFQNEAQLEKSRLLSDRFSAERPKGSFSTLEIQRTEQGDSAMYLCASSPLDGYTFGSGTRLTVV.

V is TRBV6-5 and J is TRBJ2-3, with TRBD1 matching 7 bases. Unmatched junction bases numbered 13, after V lost 7 bases and J lost 3 bases. This CDR3 is 16 amino acids long. Germline V gene sequence: CDR1 MNHEY, CDR2 SVGAGI. The CDR3 region is CASIHPNRGQTDTQYF. CDR3 in DNA: TGTGCCAGCATTCACCCTAACAGGGGTCAAACAGATACGCAGTATTTT.

The V gene is TRBV6-2 or TRBV6-3, the J gene TRBJ2-7; D not certain. Germline loops: CDR1 MNHEY, CDR2 SVGEGT. There are 12 residues in the CDR3. The CDR3 DNA reads TGTATCAGCAGTTACTCAGCCTACGAGCAGTACTTC. Amino acid sequence: CISSYSAYEQYF.

On this clonotype itself: An end of the junction does not agree with germline; a read error may underlie this. The chain has TRBV29-1 and TRBJ1-2; D ambiguous. This CDR3 comprises 12 residues. Germline CDR1 reads SQVTM; CDR2 reads ANQGSEA. The CDR3 DNA sequence: TGCAGCGTTGTTGCGGGCGCCTATGGTTACACCTTC. Protein sequence: CSVVAGAYGYTF.

Details on this clonotype: A read error may explain this, as a much larger clone is one base away. The genes are TRBV20-1 and TRBJ1-5; D is undetermined. CDR3 length equals 14 residues. V lost 3 bases and J lost 1, with 10 bases in between. Germline values: CDR1 DFQATT, CDR2 SNEGSKA (reference sequence). The CDR3 is CSASTLFSNQPQHF. For the CDR3, the DNA is TGCAGTGCTAGCACATTATTCAGCAATCAGCCCCAGCATTTT.

Note on this clonotype: One end of the junction is discordant with germline, which a read error may explain. V and J are TRBV5-4 and TRBJ2-1, with D hard to call. The germline gives CDR1 SGHNT, CDR2 YYREEE (reference sequence). CDR3 length: 17 amino acids. The CDR3 DNA reads as TGTACCAGCAGCCCGAGTCCGGGCGCAAATTTGGGTAATGAGCAATTCTTC. Its protein product is CTSSPSPGANLGNEQFF.

As to this clonotype: A read error is possible here, since a much larger clone lies one base away. The genes are TRBV28 and TRBJ2-3; weak D call: TRBD2 (6 bases). CDR1 is MDHEN, CDR2 SYDVKM, per germline. There are 10 residues in the CDR3. The CDR3 here is CVSSRDSQYF. The CDR3 bases are TGTGTCAGCAGTCGGGACTCGCAGTATTTT.

A note on this clonotype: A much larger clone differs from this one at a single base, so this may be a read error. The genes are TRBV20-1 and TRBJ2-1; unclear D gene. This CDR3 has 12 amino acids. The V and J ends lost 4 bases and 0 bases respectively, with 4 bases between them. Germline CDR1 reads DFQATT; CDR2 reads SNEGSKA (reference sequence). CDR3 protein: CSANHSYNEQFF. The DNA of the CDR3 is TGCAGTGCTAATCACTCCTACAATGAGCAGTTCTTC.

On this clonotype: The junction departs from germline at one end; a sequencing error may be responsible. The rearrangement uses TRBV25-1 and TRBJ1-6; D not certain. In germline, CDR1 is MGHDK, CDR2 SYGVNS. This CDR3 region has 12 residues. The CDR3 loop is CVSSESNSPLHF. CDR3 sequence (DNA): TGTGTCAGCAGTGAATCTAACTCACCCCTCCACTTT.

About this clonotype itself: Mismatch with germline at one junction end may stem from a read error. The chain uses TRBV6-5 and TRBJ2-3, with 10 positions matching TRBD2. The CDR3 extends over 15 amino acids. Germline assignment: CDR1 MNHEY and CDR2 SVGAGI. CDR3 nucleotide sequence: TGTACCAGCAGTTACTTAGCGGGAGGTCAAGATACGCAGTATTTT. Protein sequence: CTSSYLAGGQDTQYF.

This clonotype was counted ten times or more. The CDR3 nucleotides are TGCGCCAGCAGCCCGGACGGGAGTAACAATGAGCAGTTCTTC. It encodes CASSPDGSNNEQFF. V is TRBV5-1 and J is TRBJ2-1; a weak D match, TRBD2 (6 bases). CDR1 is SGHRS and CDR2 is YFSETQ in the germline V gene. The CDR3 is 14 residues long. Trimming left V 4 bases short and J 5 bases short, with 13 bases between.